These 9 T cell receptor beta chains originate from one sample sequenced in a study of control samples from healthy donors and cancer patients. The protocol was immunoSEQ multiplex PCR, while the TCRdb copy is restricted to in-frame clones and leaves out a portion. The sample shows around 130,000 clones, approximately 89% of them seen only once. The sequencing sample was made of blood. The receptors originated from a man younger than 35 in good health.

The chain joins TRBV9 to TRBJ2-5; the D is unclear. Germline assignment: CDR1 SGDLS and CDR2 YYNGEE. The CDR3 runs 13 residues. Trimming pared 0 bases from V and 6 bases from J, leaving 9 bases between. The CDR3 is CASSVAEGKTQYF. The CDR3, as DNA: TGTGCCAGCAGCGTAGCCGAAGGGAAGACCCAGTACTTC.

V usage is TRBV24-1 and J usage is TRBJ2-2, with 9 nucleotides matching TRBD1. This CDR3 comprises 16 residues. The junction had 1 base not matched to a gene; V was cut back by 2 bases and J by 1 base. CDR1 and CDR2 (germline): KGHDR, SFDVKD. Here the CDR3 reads CATSDSGQGNTGELFF. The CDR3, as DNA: TGTGCCACCAGTGATTCGGGACAGGGGAACACCGGGGAGCTGTTTTTT.

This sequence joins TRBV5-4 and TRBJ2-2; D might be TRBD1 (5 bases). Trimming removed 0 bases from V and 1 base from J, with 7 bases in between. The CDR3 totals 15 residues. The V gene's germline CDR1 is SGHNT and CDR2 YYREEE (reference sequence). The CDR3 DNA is TGTGCCAGCAGCTTGGGCCAGGGGAACACCGGGGAGCTGTTTTTT. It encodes CASSLGQGNTGELFF.

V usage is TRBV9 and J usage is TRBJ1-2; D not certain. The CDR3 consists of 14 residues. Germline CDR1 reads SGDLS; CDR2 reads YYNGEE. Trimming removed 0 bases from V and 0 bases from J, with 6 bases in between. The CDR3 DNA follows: TGTGCCAGCAGCGTAGGACAATCTAACTATGGCTACACCTTC. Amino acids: CASSVGQSNYGYTF.

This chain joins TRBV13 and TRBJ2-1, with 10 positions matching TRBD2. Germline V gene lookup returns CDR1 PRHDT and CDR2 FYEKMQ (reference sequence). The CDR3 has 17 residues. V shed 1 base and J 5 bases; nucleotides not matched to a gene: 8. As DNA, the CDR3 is TGTGCCAGCAGCTTAGTACGAAGCGGGGGGGTAGACAATGAGCAGTTCTTC. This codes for CASSLVRSGGVDNEQFF.

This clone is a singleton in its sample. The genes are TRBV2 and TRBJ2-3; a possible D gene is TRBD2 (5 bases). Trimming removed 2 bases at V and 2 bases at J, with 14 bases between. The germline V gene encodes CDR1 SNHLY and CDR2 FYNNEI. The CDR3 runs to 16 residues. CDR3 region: CASSESGRWDTDTQYF. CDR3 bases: TGTGCCAGCAGTGAAAGCGGACGATGGGACACAGATACGCAGTATTTT.

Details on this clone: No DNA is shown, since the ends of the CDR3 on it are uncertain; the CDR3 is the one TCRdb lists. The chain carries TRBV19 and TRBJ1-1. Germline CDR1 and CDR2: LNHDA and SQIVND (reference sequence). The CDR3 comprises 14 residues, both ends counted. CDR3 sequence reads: CASTTVGILEEAFF.

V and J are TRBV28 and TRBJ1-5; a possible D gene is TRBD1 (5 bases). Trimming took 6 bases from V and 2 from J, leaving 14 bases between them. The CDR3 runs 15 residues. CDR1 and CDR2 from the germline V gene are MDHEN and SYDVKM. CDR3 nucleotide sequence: TGTGCCAGCAGAAACGACGGACACGGCAATCAGCCCCAGCATTTT. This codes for CASRNDGHGNQPQHF.

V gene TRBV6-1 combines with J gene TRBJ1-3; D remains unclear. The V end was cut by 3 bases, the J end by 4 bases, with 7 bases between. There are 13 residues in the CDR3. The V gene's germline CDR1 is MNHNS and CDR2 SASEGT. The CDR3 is CASSEAVGNTIYF. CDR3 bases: TGTGCCAGCAGTGAGGCAGTCGGAAACACCATATATTTT.